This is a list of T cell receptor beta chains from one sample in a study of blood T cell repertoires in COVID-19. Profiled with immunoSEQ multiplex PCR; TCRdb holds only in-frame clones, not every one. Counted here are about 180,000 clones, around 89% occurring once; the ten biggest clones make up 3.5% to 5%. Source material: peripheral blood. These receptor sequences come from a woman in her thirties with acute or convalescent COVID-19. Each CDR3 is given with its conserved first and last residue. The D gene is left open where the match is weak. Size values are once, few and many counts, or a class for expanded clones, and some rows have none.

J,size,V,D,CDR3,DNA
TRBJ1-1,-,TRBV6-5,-,CASHRGAAFF,TGTGCCAGCCATCGGGGGGCGGCTTTCTTT
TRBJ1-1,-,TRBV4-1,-,CASSVRGNTEAFF,TGCGCCAGCAGCGTACGGGGGAACACTGAAGCTTTCTTT
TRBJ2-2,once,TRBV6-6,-,CASSHLTGELFF,TGTGCCAGCAGTCACCTAACCGGGGAGCTGTTTTTT
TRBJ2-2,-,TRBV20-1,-,CSVRRTGELFF,TGCAGTGTAAGGCGGACCGGGGAGCTGTTTTTT
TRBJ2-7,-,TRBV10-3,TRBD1,CAVARTGIYEQYF,TGTGCCGTCGCTAGGACAGGGATTTACGAGCAGTACTTC
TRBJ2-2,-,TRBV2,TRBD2,CASRLAGRTGELFF,TGTGCCAGCCGACTAGCGGGGCGCACCGGGGAGCTGTTTTTT
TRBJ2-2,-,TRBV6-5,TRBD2,CATEGLVSTGELFF,TGTGCCACAGAAGGACTAGTGAGCACCGGGGAGCTGTTTTTT
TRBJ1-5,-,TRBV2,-,CASTGANSNQPQHF,TGTGCCAGCACAGGGGCCAACAGCAATCAGCCCCAGCATTTT
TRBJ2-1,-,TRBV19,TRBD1,CASIGTALFQFNEQFF,TGTGCCAGTATCGGGACAGCCTTGTTCCAGTTCAATGAGCAGTTCTTC
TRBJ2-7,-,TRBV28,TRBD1,CASTFLRDRGSEQYF,TGTGCCAGCACCTTCCTCCGGGACAGGGGCTCCGAGCAGTACTTC
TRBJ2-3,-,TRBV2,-,CASTRRGFNQDTQYF,TGTGCCAGCACTCGAAGGGGTTTCAACCAGGATACGCAGTATTTT
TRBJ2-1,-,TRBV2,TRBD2,CASSDRVAGVRNEQFF,TGTGCCAGCAGTGATCGTGTAGCGGGAGTTAGAAATGAGCAGTTCTTC
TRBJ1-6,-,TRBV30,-,CAWNRVAYNSPLHF,TGTGCCTGGAACAGGGTGGCCTATAATTCACCCCTCCACTTT
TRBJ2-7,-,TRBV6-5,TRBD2,CASRFGGADEQYF,TGTGCCAGCAGGTTCGGGGGGGCTGACGAGCAGTACTTC
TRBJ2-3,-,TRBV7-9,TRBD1,CASRAGTGSTDTQYF,TGTGCCAGCAGAGCCGGGACAGGTAGCACAGATACGCAGTATTTT
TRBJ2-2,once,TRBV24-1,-,CATATGAAGELFF,TGTGCCACCGCGACAGGCGCGGCCGGGGAGCTGTTTTTT
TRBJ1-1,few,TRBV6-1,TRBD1,CASSEVGTGSHPMNTEAFF,TGTGCCAGCAGTGAAGTGGGGACAGGGAGCCACCCTATGAACACTGAAGCTTTCTTT
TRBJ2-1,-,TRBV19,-,CASSIGQDNEQFF,TGTGCCAGTAGTATAGGACAGGACAATGAGCAGTTCTTC
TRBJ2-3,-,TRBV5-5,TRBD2,CASAYPGGEDTQYF,TGTGCCAGCGCATATCCGGGAGGGGAAGATACGCAGTATTTT
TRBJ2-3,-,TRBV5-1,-,CASRTGTSTDTQYF,TGCGCCAGCAGGACAGGGACTAGCACAGATACGCAGTATTTT
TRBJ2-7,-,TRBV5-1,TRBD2,CASSPLGTSGRLRYEQYF,TGCGCCAGCAGCCCGCTCGGGACTAGCGGGAGGTTGCGCTACGAGCAGTACTTC
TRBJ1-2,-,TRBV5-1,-,CASSTVTGNFGYTF,TGCGCCAGCAGCACGGTTACAGGGAACTTTGGCTACACCTTC
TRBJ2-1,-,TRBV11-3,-,CASSPQPINEQFF,TGTGCCAGCAGCCCACAACCCATAAATGAGCAGTTCTTC
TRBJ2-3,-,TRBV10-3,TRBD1,CAITGQGADTQYF,TGTGCCATCACGGGACAGGGGGCAGATACGCAGTATTTT
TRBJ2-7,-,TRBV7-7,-,CASSQNTRNRQYF,TGTGCTAGCAGCCAAAATACTAGGAATCGGCAGTACTTC
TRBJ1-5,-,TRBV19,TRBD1,CASSIAGQGLSNQPQHF,TGTGCCAGTAGTATAGCAGGACAGGGTTTGAGCAATCAGCCCCAGCATTTT
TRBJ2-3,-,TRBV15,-,CATSRGLNGRDTQYF,TGTGCCACCAGCAGAGGGCTTAATGGGAGGGATACGCAGTATTTT
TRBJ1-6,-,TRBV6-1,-,CASSERAGVYNSPLHF,TGTGCCAGCAGTGAGCGGGCAGGAGTCTATAATTCACCCCTCCACTTT
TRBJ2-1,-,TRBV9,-,CASSPQGGEQFF,TGTGCCAGCAGCCCTCAGGGTGGTGAGCAGTTCTTC
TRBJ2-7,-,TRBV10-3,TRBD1,CAIRGQGGYEQYF,TGTGCCATCCGAGGACAGGGTGGCTACGAGCAGTACTTC
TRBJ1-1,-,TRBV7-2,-,CASSSNRVLGAFF,TGTGCCAGCAGCTCAAACAGGGTTTTAGGGGCTTTCTTT
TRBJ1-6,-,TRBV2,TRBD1,CASTLDRVGSPLHF,TGTGCCAGCACCCTAGACAGGGTGGGTTCACCCCTCCACTTT
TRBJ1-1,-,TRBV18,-,CASSPRRDEAFF,TGTGCCAGCTCACCCCGGCGGGACGAGGCTTTCTTT
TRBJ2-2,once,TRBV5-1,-,CASSLTTSPTGELFF,TGCGCCAGCAGCCTCACGACTAGTCCCACCGGGGAGCTGTTTTTT
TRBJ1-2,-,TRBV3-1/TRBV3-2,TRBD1,CASSQRQGNYGYTF,TGTGCCAGCAGCCAAAGACAGGGTAACTATGGCTACACCTTC
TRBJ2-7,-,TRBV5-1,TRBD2,CASSLVGRNAYEQYF,TGCGCCAGCAGCTTGGTCGGGAGGAATGCCTACGAGCAGTACTTC
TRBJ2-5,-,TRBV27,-,CASSLSRATLETQYF,TGTGCCAGCAGTTTATCGAGGGCCACCCTGGAGACCCAGTACTTC
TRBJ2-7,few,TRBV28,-,CASSLGGYEQYF,TGTGCCAGCAGTTTGGGGGGTTACGAGCAGTACTTC
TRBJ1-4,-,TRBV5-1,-,CASSSGVGEKLFF,TGCGCCAGCAGCTCAGGGGTCGGGGAAAAACTGTTTTTT
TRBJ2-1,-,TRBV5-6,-,CASSPRVAEIWSSYNEQFF,TGTGCCAGCAGCCCAAGGGTAGCGGAGATATGGAGCTCCTACAATGAGCAGTTCTTC
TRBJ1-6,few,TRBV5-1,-,CASSLRGGYNSPLHF,TGCGCCAGCAGCTTGAGGGGAGGCTATAATTCACCCCTCCACTTT
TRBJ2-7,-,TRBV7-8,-,CASSPNPRGRMFEQYF,TGTGCCAGCAGCCCAAACCCCAGGGGCAGGATGTTCGAGCAGTACTTC
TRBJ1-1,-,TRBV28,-,CASRGLRTEAFF,TGTGCCAGCAGGGGACTGCGGACTGAAGCTTTCTTT
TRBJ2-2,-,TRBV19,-,CASMIEGRVTGELFF,TGTGCCAGTATGATAGAGGGCCGAGTCACCGGGGAGCTGTTTTTT
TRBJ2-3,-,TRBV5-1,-,CASSKDYRPLTDTQYF,TGCGCCAGCAGCAAGGACTACCGACCCCTCACAGATACGCAGTATTTT
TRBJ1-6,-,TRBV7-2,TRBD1,CASSLDRGLNSPLHF,TGTGCCAGCAGCTTAGACAGGGGCCTCAATTCACCCCTCCACTTT
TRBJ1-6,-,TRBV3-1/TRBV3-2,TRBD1,CASSQRQGLPLHF,TGTGCCAGCAGCCAGAGACAGGGCCTGCCCCTCCACTTT
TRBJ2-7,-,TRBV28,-,CASSQRTYEQYF,TGTGCCAGCAGTCAGCGGACTTACGAGCAGTACTTC
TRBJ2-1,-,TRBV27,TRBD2,CAIRTSGNEQFF,TGTGCCATCAGGACTAGCGGCAATGAGCAGTTCTTC
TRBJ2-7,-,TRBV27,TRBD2,CASSLGGSFEQYF,TGTGCCAGCAGCCTAGGCGGGAGTTTTGAGCAGTACTTC
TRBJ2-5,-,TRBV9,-,CASSVGDGGIQETQYF,TGTGCCAGCAGCGTAGGGGATGGGGGGATCCAAGAGACCCAGTACTTC
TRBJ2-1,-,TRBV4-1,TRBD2,CASSQQGTSGRLSYNEQFF,TGCGCCAGCAGCCAACAGGGTACTAGCGGAAGACTCTCCTACAATGAGCAGTTCTTC
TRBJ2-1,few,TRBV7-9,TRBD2,CASSSQLPTSLFF,TGTGCCAGCAGCTCCCAACTACCGACTAGCTTGTTCTTC
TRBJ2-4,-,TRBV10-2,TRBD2,CASAERLAGDMAKNIQYF,TGCGCCAGTGCGGAGAGACTAGCGGGAGATATGGCCAAAAACATTCAGTACTTC
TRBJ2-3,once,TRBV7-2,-,CASSLGWALQYF,TGTGCCAGCAGCTTAGGCTGGGCACTGCAGTATTTT
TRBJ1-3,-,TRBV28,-,CASSLGGEGNTIYF,TGTGCCAGCAGTTTAGGAGGGGAGGGAAACACCATATATTTT
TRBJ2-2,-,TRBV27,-,CASSLGITGELFF,TGTGCCAGCAGTTTGGGCATAACCGGGGAGCTGTTTTTT
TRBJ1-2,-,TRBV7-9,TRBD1,CASSKGQGSYGYTF,TGTGCCAGCAGCAAGGGACAGGGATCCTATGGCTACACCTTC
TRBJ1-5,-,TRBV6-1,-,CASSEVGGDRPQHF,TGTGCCAGCAGTGAAGTAGGAGGGGATCGGCCCCAGCATTTT
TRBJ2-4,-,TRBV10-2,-,CASSAFPAVAKNIQYF,TGCGCCAGCAGTGCCTTTCCCGCGGTAGCCAAAAACATTCAGTACTTC